Listed below are T cell receptor beta chains from one sample, sequenced in a study of OX40 agonist ivuxolimab in advanced cancers. The protocol was immunoSEQ multiplex PCR, while the TCRdb copy is restricted to in-frame clones and leaves out a portion. The data hold some 110,000 clones, with around 92% observed a single time. The sample in question was CD4+ or CD8+ T cells sorted from blood, obtained in a trial of the OX40 agonist ivuxolimab. The receptors derive from an adult with an advanced solid tumor such as melanoma, head and neck, liver or kidney cancer. Both conserved end residues are part of each CDR3.

J,V,CDR3
TRBJ2-1,TRBV5-1,CASSSGLAATASSYNEQFF
TRBJ1-1,TRBV28,CASSLDGNTEAFF
TRBJ2-1,TRBV7-9,CASSPRRAAYNEQFF
TRBJ1-4,TRBV28,CASSFDRREKLFF
TRBJ2-3,TRBV2,CASRRGLAGDRDTQYF
TRBJ2-5,TRBV14,CASSQEETQYF
TRBJ2-7,TRBV28,CASSFARGTRYEQYF
TRBJ1-5,TRBV28,CASIQGGGNQPQHF
TRBJ1-5,TRBV9,CASSVGLRAEGNQPQHF
TRBJ2-1,TRBV7-9,CASSRPGQIYNEQFF
TRBJ2-1,TRBV9,CASSVAKVSDFSYNEQFF
TRBJ2-2,TRBV19,CASRELPGELFF
TRBJ2-5,TRBV19,CAVGDRSQETQYF
TRBJ2-2,TRBV19,CASSIVQNTGELFF
TRBJ2-1,TRBV15,CATSRGGVYNEQFF
TRBJ2-2,TRBV29-1,CSVEDGGLTGELFF
TRBJ1-5,TRBV2,CASGREGGNQPQHF
TRBJ2-7,TRBV9,CASSVRQGVYEQYF
TRBJ1-3,TRBV6-1,CASLGQTGGNTIYF
TRBJ2-1,TRBV7-2,CASSYGTGGPQFF
TRBJ1-1,TRBV28,CASSRRTVNTEAFF
TRBJ1-2,TRBV18,CASSPPGGDGYTF
TRBJ2-5,TRBV6-5,CASSTPPGPQETQYF
TRBJ2-3,TRBV27,CASSFSLSSADTQYF
TRBJ1-4,TRBV5-1,CASSFGGAGEKLFF
TRBJ1-2,TRBV6-1,CASSPSVGNYGYTF
TRBJ2-7,TRBV27,CASSSGLAGIYEQYF
TRBJ2-7,TRBV7-3,CASSLGGGPYEQYF
TRBJ2-1,TRBV7-3,CASSFGGYNEQFF
TRBJ1-4,TRBV10-3,CAISRDRESEKLFF
TRBJ2-3,TRBV28,CASSFVREGTDTQYF
TRBJ1-1,TRBV27,CASSLAANTEAFF
TRBJ2-1,TRBV28,CASSSDRGRPEQFF
TRBJ2-1,TRBV5-1,CASSLMGLAFRDEQFF
TRBJ2-7,TRBV9,CASSETSGRGEQYF
TRBJ2-5,TRBV6-6,CASSYRERGDGETQYF
TRBJ2-2,TRBV5-6,CASSLEVAGELFF
TRBJ1-5,TRBV18,CASSPGTGANQPQHF
TRBJ2-1,TRBV6-6,CASSYYSEQFF
TRBJ1-2,TRBV7-9,CAGSGDSYGYTF